The sequence of this T cell receptor (beta chain) was determined in a study of blood T cell repertoires in COVID-19. Study details: Sources were T cells, B-cell-depleted T cells, or PBMCs; the material itself was cDNA or gDNA.

This CDR3 has 17 amino acids. J gave up 4 bases and V 6 bases, and 9 bases lay outside the gene matches. Germline V CDR1 and CDR2: MDHEN, SYDVKM. Sequencing was performed with immunoSEQ multiplex PCR; in TCRdb, only in-frame clones are kept and a portion is missing. This table has 250,000 to 350,000 clones, 90% to 95% appearing once. This TCR derives from a woman aged 25 to 39 with COVID-19, enrolled during active disease. The J gene is TRBJ2-3, the V gene TRBV28, with 14 nucleotides matching TRBD2. Sequenced material: peripheral blood. Here the CDR3 reads CASSRAGLAGGADTQYF. Here the CDR3 DNA reads TGTGCCAGCAGCAGAGCCGGACTAGCGGGAGGCGCAGATACGCAGTATTTT.